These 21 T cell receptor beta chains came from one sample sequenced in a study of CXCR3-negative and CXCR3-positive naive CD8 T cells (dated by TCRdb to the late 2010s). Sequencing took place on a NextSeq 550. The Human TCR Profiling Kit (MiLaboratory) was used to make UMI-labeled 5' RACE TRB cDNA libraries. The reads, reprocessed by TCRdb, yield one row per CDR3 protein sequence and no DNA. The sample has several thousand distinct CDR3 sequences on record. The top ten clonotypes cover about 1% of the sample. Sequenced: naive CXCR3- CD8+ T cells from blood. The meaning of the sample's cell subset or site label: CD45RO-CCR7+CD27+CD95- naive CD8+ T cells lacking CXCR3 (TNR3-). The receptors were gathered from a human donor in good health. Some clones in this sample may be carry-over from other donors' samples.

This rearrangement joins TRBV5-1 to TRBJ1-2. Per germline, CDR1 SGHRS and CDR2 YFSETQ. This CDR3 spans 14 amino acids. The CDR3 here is CATSPGGELYGYTF.

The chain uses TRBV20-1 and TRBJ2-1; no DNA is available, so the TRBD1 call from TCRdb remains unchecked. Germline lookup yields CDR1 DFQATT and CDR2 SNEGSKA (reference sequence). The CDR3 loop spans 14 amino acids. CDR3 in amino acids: CSPGRGVSYNEQFF.

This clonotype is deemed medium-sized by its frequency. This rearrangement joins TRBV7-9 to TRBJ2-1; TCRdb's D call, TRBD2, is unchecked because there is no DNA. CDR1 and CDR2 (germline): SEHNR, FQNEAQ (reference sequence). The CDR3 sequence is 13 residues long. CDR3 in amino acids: CASSPGESDEQFF.

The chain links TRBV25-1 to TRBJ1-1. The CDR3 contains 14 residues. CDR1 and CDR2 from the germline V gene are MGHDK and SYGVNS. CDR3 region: CASSEVGLNTEAFF.

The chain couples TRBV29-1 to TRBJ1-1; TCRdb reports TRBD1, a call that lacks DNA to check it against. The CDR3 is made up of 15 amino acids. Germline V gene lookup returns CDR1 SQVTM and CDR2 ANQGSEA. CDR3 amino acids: CSVEGQGVIGTEAFF.

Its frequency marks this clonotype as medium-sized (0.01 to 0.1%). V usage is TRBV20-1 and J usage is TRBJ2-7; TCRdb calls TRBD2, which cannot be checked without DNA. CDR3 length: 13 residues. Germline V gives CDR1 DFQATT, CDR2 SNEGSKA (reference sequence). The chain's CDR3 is CSATGTRSYEQYF.

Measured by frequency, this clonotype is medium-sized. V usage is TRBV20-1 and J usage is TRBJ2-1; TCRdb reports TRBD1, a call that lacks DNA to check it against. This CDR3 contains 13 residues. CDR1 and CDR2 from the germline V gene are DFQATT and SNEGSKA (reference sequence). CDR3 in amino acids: CSARARGYNEQFF.

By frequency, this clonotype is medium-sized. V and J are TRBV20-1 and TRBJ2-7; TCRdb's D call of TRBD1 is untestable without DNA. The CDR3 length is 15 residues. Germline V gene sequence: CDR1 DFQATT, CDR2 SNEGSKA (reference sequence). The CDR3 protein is CSAYPGTGSSYEQYF.

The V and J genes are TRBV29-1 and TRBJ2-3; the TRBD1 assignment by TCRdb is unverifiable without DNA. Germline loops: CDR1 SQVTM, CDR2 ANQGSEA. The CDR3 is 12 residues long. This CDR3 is CSAMRGPDTQYF.

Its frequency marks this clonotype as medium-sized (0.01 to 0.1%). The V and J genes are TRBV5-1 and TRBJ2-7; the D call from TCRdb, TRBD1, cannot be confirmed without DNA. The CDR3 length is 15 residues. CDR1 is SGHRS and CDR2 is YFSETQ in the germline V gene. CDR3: CASTPSRGGPYEQYF.

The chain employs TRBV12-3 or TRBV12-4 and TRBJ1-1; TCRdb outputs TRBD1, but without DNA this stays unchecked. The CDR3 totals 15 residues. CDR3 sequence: CASFPRGTLNTEAFF.

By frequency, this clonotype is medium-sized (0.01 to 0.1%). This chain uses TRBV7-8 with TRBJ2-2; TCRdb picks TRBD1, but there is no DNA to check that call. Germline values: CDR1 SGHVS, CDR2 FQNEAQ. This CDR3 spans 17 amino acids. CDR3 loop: CASSPVGTGLKAGELFF.

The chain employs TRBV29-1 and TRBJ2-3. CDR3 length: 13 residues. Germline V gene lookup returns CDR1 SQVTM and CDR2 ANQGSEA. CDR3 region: CSVTKGRTDTQYF.

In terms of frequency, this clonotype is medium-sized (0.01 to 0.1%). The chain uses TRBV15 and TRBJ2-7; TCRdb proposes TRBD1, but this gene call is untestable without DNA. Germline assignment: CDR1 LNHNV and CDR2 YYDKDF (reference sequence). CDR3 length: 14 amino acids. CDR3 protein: CATSSPGQTYEQYF.

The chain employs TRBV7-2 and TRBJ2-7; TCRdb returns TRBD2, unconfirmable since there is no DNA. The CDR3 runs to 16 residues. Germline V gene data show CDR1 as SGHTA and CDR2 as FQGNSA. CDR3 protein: CASSLAEVAGGYEQYF.

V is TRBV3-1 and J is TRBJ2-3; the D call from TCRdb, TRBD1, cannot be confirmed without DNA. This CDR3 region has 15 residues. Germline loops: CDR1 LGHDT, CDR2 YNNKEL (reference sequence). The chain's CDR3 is CASSRRDRVSLAQYF.

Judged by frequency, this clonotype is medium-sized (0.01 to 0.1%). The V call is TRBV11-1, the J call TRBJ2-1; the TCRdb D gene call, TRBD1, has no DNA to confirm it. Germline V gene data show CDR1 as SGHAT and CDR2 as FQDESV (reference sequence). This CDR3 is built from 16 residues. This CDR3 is CASSLSGAAFGNEQFF. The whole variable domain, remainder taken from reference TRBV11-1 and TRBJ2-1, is EAEVAQSPRYKITEKSQAVAFWCDPISGHATLYWYRQILGQGPELLVQFQDESVVDDSQLPKDRFSAERLKGVDSTLKIQPAELGDSAMYLCASSLSGAAFGNEQFFGPGTRLTVL.

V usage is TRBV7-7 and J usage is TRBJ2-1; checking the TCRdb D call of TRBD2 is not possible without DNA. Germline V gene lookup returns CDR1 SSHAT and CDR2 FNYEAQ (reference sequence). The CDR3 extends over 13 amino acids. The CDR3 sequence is CASSLRGGNEQFF. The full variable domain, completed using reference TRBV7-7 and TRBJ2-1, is GAGVSQSPRYKVTKRGQDVTLRCDPISSHATLYWYQQALGQGPEFLTYFNYEAQPDKSGLPSDRFSAERPEGSISTLTIQRTEQRDSAMYRCASSLRGGNEQFFGPGTRLTVL.

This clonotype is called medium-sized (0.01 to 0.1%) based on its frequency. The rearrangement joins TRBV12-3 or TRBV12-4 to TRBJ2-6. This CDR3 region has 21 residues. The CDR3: CASRPSSDQSVDRSGANVLTF.

CDR3 sequence: CASSQAGTEGIYGYTF. The chain uses TRBV4-2 and TRBJ1-2; TCRdb designates TRBD1, a call that cannot be tested without DNA. This CDR3 spans 16 amino acids. Germline V gene sequence: CDR1 LGHNA, CDR2 YNFKEQ.

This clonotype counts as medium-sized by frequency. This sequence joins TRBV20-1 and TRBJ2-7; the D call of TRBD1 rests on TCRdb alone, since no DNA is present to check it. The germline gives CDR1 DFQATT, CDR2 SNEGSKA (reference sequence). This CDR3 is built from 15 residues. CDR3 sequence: CSAGMGGGQAYEQYF.